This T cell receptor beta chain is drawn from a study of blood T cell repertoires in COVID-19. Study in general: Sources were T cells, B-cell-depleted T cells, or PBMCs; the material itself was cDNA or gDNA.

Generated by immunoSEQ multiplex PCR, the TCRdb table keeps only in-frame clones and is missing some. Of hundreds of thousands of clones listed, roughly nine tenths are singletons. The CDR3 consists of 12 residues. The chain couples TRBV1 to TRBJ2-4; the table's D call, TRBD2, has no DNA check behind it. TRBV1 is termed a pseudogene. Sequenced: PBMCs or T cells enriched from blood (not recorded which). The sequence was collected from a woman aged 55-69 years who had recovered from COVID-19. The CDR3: CTSSTGIPKPYF. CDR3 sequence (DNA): TGCACCAGCAGCACCGGGATTCCTAAACCGTACTTC.